These 22 T cell receptor beta chains came from one sample sequenced in a study of blood T cell repertoires in COVID-19. Method: immunoSEQ multiplex PCR; TCRdb's copy keeps in-frame clones and lacks some. The table includes around 100,000 clones, around nine tenths detected once. The material sequenced was peripheral blood. Receptors were obtained from a man aged 50-60 years with active COVID-19.

This chain joins TRBV27 and TRBJ1-2; a possible D gene is TRBD1 (5 bases). With 3 bases removed from V and 2 bases from J, the gap between germline ends came to 10 bases. Per germline, CDR1 MNHEY and CDR2 SMNVEV (reference sequence). This CDR3 contains 14 residues. CDR3 sequence (DNA): TGTGCCAGCAGTTTTGGACACCTGAACTATGGCTACACCTTC. Its protein is CASSFGHLNYGYTF.

This sequence joins TRBV2 and TRBJ2-5; 10 bases line up with TRBD2. The CDR3 length is 15 residues. CDR1 and CDR2 (germline): SNHLY, FYNNEI. V was pared by 2 bases and J by 7 bases, with 7 bases of the junction left unmatched. The CDR3 loop is CASSERTSGKATQYF. In nucleotides, the CDR3 is TGTGCCAGCAGTGAAAGGACTAGCGGAAAAGCGACCCAGTACTTC.

This chain connects TRBV18 to TRBJ2-1, with 12 bases fitting TRBD2. The CDR3 totals 17 residues. V was clipped by 3 bases and J by 3 bases; unmatched bases: 6. The germline V gene has CDR1 KGHSH and CDR2 LQKENI. CDR3 amino acids: CASSPRLAGANYNEQFF. The CDR3 coding sequence is TGTGCCAGCTCACCTAGACTAGCGGGGGCGAACTACAATGAGCAGTTCTTC.

The rearrangement links TRBV12-3 or TRBV12-4 to TRBJ1-1; no firm D call. CDR3 length: 12 residues. V gave up 4 bases and J gave up 6 bases, with 9 bases separating them. CDR3 in amino acids: CASSYLGAEAFF. The DNA for the CDR3 is TGTGCCAGCAGTTACCTGGGCGCTGAAGCTTTCTTT.

V gene TRBV11-3 combines with J gene TRBJ2-2, with a possible D match to TRBD1 (5 bases). Per the germline V gene, CDR1 is SGHNT and CDR2 is YENEEA. Trimming took off 5 bases at V and 0 bases at J, with 13 bases between the two ends. The CDR3 length is 16 residues. Here the CDR3 reads CASSLGQGANTGELFF. CDR3 DNA sequence: TGTGCCAGCAGCCTAGGGCAGGGCGCGAACACCGGGGAGCTGTTTTTT. Supplemented by reference TRBV11-3 and TRBJ2-2, the full variable domain reads EAGVVQSPRYKIIEKKQPVAFWCNPISGHNTLYWYLQNLGQGPELLIRYENEEAVDDSQLPKDRFSAERLKGVDSTLKIQPAELGDSAVYLCASSLGQGANTGELFFGEGSRLTVL.

V and J are TRBV11-2 and TRBJ2-2, with 10 bases lining up with TRBD1. The V segment lost 4 bases and the J segment 8 bases; nucleotides outside the gene matches: 4. This CDR3 comprises 14 residues. Germline V gene lookup returns CDR1 SGHAT and CDR2 FQNNGV. The CDR3 region is CASSSTGGTGELFF. CDR3 nucleotide sequence: TGTGCCAGCAGCTCGACAGGGGGCACGGGGGAGCTGTTTTTT.

The chain couples TRBV3-1 (or the pseudogene TRBV3-2) to TRBJ1-1; possible D gene TRBD1, 5 bases. Germline V gene lookup returns CDR1 LGHDT and CDR2 YNNKEL (reference sequence). The CDR3 spans 14 residues. V lost 4 bases to trimming and J lost 4 bases, with 13 bases between them. The CDR3 DNA reads as TGTGCCAGCAGCCCCCCAGGGTTTAGCACTGAAGCTTTCTTT. Encoded protein: CASSPPGFSTEAFF.

This clone was seen a single time. The chain couples TRBV5-1 to TRBJ1-3; D possibly corresponds to TRBD1 (6 bases). Trimming removed 2 bases from V and 0 bases from J, with 9 bases in between. Germline V CDR1 and CDR2: SGHRS, YFSETQ. The CDR3 contains 15 residues. CDR3 loop: CASSLEGGSGNTIYF. The CDR3 bases are TGCGCCAGCAGCTTAGAAGGGGGCTCTGGAAACACCATATATTTT. Variable domain in full (rest from reference TRBV5-1 and TRBJ1-3): KAGVTQTPRYLIKTRGQQVTLSCSPISGHRSVSWYQQTPGQGLQFLFEYFSETQRNKGNFPGRFSGRQFSNSRSEMNVSTLELGDSALYLCASSLEGGSGNTIYFGEGSWLTVV.

The V call is TRBV11-2, the J call TRBJ2-7; weak D call: TRBD1 (6 bases). Germline V lookup: CDR1 SGHAT, CDR2 FQNNGV. The V and J ends lost 2 bases and 0 bases respectively, with 8 bases between them. The CDR3 runs 14 residues. The CDR3 DNA is TGTGCCAGCAGCTTAACAGGGAGCTCCTACGAGCAGTACTTC. This encodes CASSLTGSSYEQYF.

The chain is built from TRBV7-9 and TRBJ1-6; 7 bases align to TRBD1. The CDR3 contains 15 residues. J was trimmed by 8 bases and V by 5 bases; bases with no gene match: 9. Germline V gives CDR1 SEHNR, CDR2 FQNEAQ (reference sequence). CDR3 loop: CASSPRTGVDSPLHF. CDR3 bases: TGTGCCAGCAGCCCAAGGACAGGAGTGGATTCACCCCTCCACTTT.

The chain uses TRBV18 and TRBJ2-3; 9 bases are a match to TRBD1. Germline V CDR1 and CDR2: KGHSH, LQKENI. The V and J ends lost 6 bases and 6 bases, in that order; junction bases with no gene match: 10. The CDR3 spans 15 residues. CDR3 sequence: CASSPRDRALDTQYF. CDR3 sequence (DNA): TGTGCCAGCTCCCCCCGGGACAGGGCTCTCGATACGCAGTATTTT.

This clone was seen more than once but under ten times. The J gene is TRBJ1-3, the V gene TRBV5-8; maybe TRBD1 (5 bases). Trimming took off 1 base at V and 3 bases at J, with 5 bases between the two ends. Germline lookup yields CDR1 SGHTS and CDR2 YDEGEE. The CDR3 is 13 residues long. CDR3 nucleotide sequence: TGTGCCAGCAGCTTGCAGGGTGGAAACACCATATATTTT. This gives the protein CASSLQGGNTIYF.

The gene calls are TRBV19 and TRBJ2-1, with D possibly matching TRBD1 (6 bases). There are 13 residues in the CDR3. Trimming cost V 5 bases and J 8 bases, with 13 bases left between them. Germline V gene sequence: CDR1 LNHDA, CDR2 SQIVND (reference sequence). This CDR3 reads CASSSLGGDEQFF. The CDR3, as DNA: TGTGCCAGTAGTTCCCTAGGGGGTGATGAGCAGTTCTTC. Full variable domain (remainder filled in from reference TRBV19 and TRBJ2-1): DGGITQSPKYLFRKEGQNVTLSCEQNLNHDAMYWYRQDPGQGLRLIYYSQIVNDFQKGDIAEGYSVSREKKESFPLTVTSAQKNPTAFYLCASSSLGGDEQFFGPGTRLTVL.

The table lists this clone with a count of one. The chain couples TRBV5-1 to TRBJ2-3; TRBD1 might be the D (6 bases). Trimming removed 0 bases at V and 4 bases at J, with 9 bases between. Germline CDR1 and CDR2: SGHRS and YFSETQ. The CDR3 runs to 14 residues. CDR3 DNA sequence: TGCGCCAGCAGCTTGGACAGGGTACCAGATACGCAGTATTTT. This translates into CASSLDRVPDTQYF.

The rearrangement joins TRBV19 to TRBJ2-3; TRBD2 might be the D (6 bases). Trimming took off 5 bases at V and 4 bases at J, with 22 bases between the two ends. CDR3 length: 17 residues. CDR1 is LNHDA, CDR2 SQIVND, per germline (reference sequence). The chain's CDR3 is CASSPVGAGRGPDTQYF. DNA for the CDR3: TGTGCCAGTAGTCCCGTTGGGGCGGGGCGTGGTCCAGATACGCAGTATTTT.

This clone was observed a few times. J is TRBJ1-1 and V is TRBV6-5; TRBD1 aligns across 8 bases. Germline CDR1 reads MNHEY; CDR2 reads SVGAGI. The J segment lost 4 bases and the V segment lost 10 bases, leaving 11 bases of the junction unmatched. The CDR3 consists of 14 residues. The DNA of the CDR3 is TGTGCCACCACGCTGGCAGACAGGGGCACTGAAGCTTTCTTT. This sequence encodes CATTLADRGTEAFF.

A single count supports this clone. The chain joins TRBV27 to TRBJ2-2; possible D gene TRBD1, 6 bases. Germline lookup yields CDR1 MNHEY and CDR2 SMNVEV (reference sequence). The CDR3 is 15 residues long. The V gene lost 5 bases and the J gene lost 2 bases, with 12 bases spanning the gap. CDR3 coding DNA: TGTGCCAGCAGTCCCAGGACAGAAAACACCGGGGAGCTGTTTTTT. Its translation is CASSPRTENTGELFF.

The rearrangement links TRBV2 to TRBJ1-1; 10 bases map to TRBD1. CDR1 SNHLY and CDR2 FYNNEI come from the germline V gene. V dropped 6 bases and J dropped 4; count of bases not matched to a gene: 8. The CDR3 covers 15 residues. The CDR3 DNA sequence: TGTGCCAGCAGATGGGACAGGGGAGGTCTCACTGAAGCTTTCTTT. Translation: CASRWDRGGLTEAFF.

The chain uses TRBV13 and TRBJ2-1; TRBD2 is a possible D gene (5 bases). Germline CDR1 is PRHDT and CDR2 is FYEKMQ (reference sequence). V lost 0 bases and J lost 8, with 11 bases in between. The CDR3 has 14 residues. CDR3 sequence: CASSLGGGSHEQFF. DNA for the CDR3: TGTGCCAGCAGCTTAGGCGGAGGCTCCCATGAGCAGTTCTTC.

The V and J genes are TRBV27 and TRBJ1-1; tentative D call: TRBD1 (5 bases). Trimming left V 5 bases short and J 1 base short, with 8 bases between. The CDR3 totals 13 residues. Germline CDR1 is MNHEY and CDR2 is SMNVEV (reference sequence). The DNA of the CDR3 is TGTGCCAGCAGTATAGGACAGAACACTGAAGCTTTCTTT. It specifies CASSIGQNTEAFF.

The chain carries TRBV9 and TRBJ2-1; D not resolved. Deletions cut 0 bases from V and 0 bases from J, with 7 bases between. Germline V gene data show CDR1 as SGDLS and CDR2 as YYNGEE. The CDR3 contains 15 residues. The CDR3: CASSVGALSYNEQFF. In nucleotides, the CDR3 is TGTGCCAGCAGCGTAGGGGCACTCTCCTACAATGAGCAGTTCTTC.

The chain joins TRBV4-2 to TRBJ1-4; possibly TRBD1 for D (5 bases). The CDR3 spans 17 residues. CDR1 is LGHNA and CDR2 is YNFKEQ in the germline V gene. The V end lost 0 bases, the J end lost 4 bases, and 15 bases lay between the germline ends. CDR3 amino acids: CASSQDTNQGRNEKLFF. As DNA, the CDR3 is TGTGCCAGCAGCCAAGATACCAATCAGGGCCGTAATGAAAAACTGTTTTTT.